The rows below give T cell receptor beta chains drawn from one sample of a study of T cells in Graves' hyperthyroidism and ophthalmopathy. TCRdb reanalysed the multiplex PCR reads using MiXCR and keeps one entry per CDR3 protein. This table has 650,000 to 750,000 distinct CDR3 sequences, roughly 15% appearing once. The sample was blood. Receptors were obtained from a young woman with Graves' hyperthyroidism. Both conserved end residues are part of each CDR3. A D gene is named only where the DNA matches it firmly. A row's size may be missing; if present it is once, few, many or a size class.

J,V,size,D,DNA,CDR3
TRBJ2-7,TRBV7-2,many,TRBD1,TGTGCCAGCAGCCCCCAGGGGGTCCTCACCGGCGAGCAGTACTTC,CASSPQGVLTGEQYF
TRBJ2-1,TRBV15,few,NA,TGTGCCACCAGGGCTCGGGATGAGCAGTTCTTC,CATRARDEQFF
TRBJ2-1,TRBV9,NA,NA,TGTGCCAGCAGCGGGGGGGAGGCTCCCCATGAGCAGTTCTTC,CASSGGEAPHEQFF
TRBJ2-5,TRBV5-1,few,NA,TGCGCCAGCAGCCGGAACAATGGGGAGACCCAGTACTTC,CASSRNNGETQYF
TRBJ2-1,TRBV29-1,few,TRBD2,TGCAGCGCTATACTAGCGGGTGAGCAGTTCTTC,CSAILAGEQFF
TRBJ2-1,TRBV24-1,NA,NA,TGTGCCACCAGTGATTTGCCAGGAGTGGGCGATGAGCAGTTCTTC,CATSDLPGVGDEQFF
TRBJ2-5,TRBV6-2/TRBV6-3,few,TRBD2,TGTGCCAGCAGTTACATCCGGCTAGCGGTACAAGAGACCCAGTACTTC,CASSYIRLAVQETQYF
TRBJ1-6,TRBV13,NA,NA,TGTGCCAGCAGCTTAGCCCTCGGCGAGAATTCACCCCTCCACTTT,CASSLALGENSPLHF
TRBJ2-3,TRBV12-3/TRBV12-4,many,NA,TGTGCCAGCAGTTCCCTCGGTCGGGGAAATACGCAGTATTTT,CASSSLGRGNTQYF
TRBJ2-7,TRBV27,NA,TRBD1,TGTGCCAGCAGCCGTCAACAGGGGTACGAGCAGTACTTC,CASSRQQGYEQYF
TRBJ2-1,TRBV7-3,NA,NA,TGTGCCAGCAGCCCTCAGCAGTTCTTC,CASSPQQFF
TRBJ2-7,TRBV29-1,NA,TRBD2,TGCAGCGCTCTAGCGGGAGCCTCGAGCTCCTACGAGCAGTACTTC,CSALAGASSSYEQYF
TRBJ1-1,TRBV10-3,many,NA,TGTGCCACCGGGAAAGGGGACACAAAGAACACTGAAGCTTTCTTT,CATGKGDTKNTEAFF
TRBJ2-7,TRBV6-1,many,TRBD2,TGTGCCAGCAGTTCCGGACTAGCGGGAACCGAGCAGTACTTC,CASSSGLAGTEQYF
TRBJ1-2,TRBV6-2/TRBV6-3,NA,NA,TGTGCCAGCAGTTACTCGGGCGGCCGTAACTATGGCTACACCTTC,CASSYSGGRNYGYTF
TRBJ2-3,TRBV7-9,many,TRBD1,TGTGCCAGCAACACAGGGGCGTACATTGATACGCAGTATTTT,CASNTGAYIDTQYF
TRBJ2-4,TRBV11-3,many,NA,TGTGCCAGCAGCTTAGCCCCCCGAACTAGTAGGGCCAAAAACATTCAGTACTTC,CASSLAPRTSRAKNIQYF
TRBJ2-3,TRBV11-2,many,NA,TGTGCCAGCAGCTTAGATTTCTGGGGGCGAGGAGATACGCAGTATTTT,CASSLDFWGRGDTQYF
TRBJ1-1,TRBV30,many,TRBD1,TGTGCCTGGAGTGTTGGCAGGGGGTATGGGGCTGAAGCTTTCTTT,CAWSVGRGYGAEAFF
TRBJ1-4,TRBV28,NA,NA,TGTGCCAGCAGTTTAATTTCTAATGAAAAACTGTTTTTT,CASSLISNEKLFF
TRBJ2-1,TRBV7-2,many,NA,TGTGCCAGCAGCTCCACCGGGGGATACTACAATAAGCAGTTCTTC,CASSSTGGYYNKQFF
TRBJ1-1,TRBV11-2,many,NA,TGTGCCAGCAGCTTTACGAACACTGAAGCTCTCTTT,CASSFTNTEALF
TRBJ1-3,TRBV19,NA,NA,TGTGCCAGTACCCTGACAGCAAGCTCTGGAAACACCATATATTTT,CASTLTASSGNTIYF
TRBJ1-4,TRBV6-1,NA,NA,TGTGCCAGCAGTTCGCCGGCAAAAGGCGGTAATGAAAAACTGTTTTTT,CASSSPAKGGNEKLFF
TRBJ1-4,TRBV7-9,NA,TRBD1,TGTGCCAGCAGTCCTTCGCTCGGACAGGAGGAAAAACTGTTTTTT,CASSPSLGQEEKLFF
TRBJ2-1,TRBV18,many,TRBD2,TGTGCCAGCTCACCGGGGGGGAGTAATGAGCAGTTCTTC,CASSPGGSNEQFF
TRBJ1-4,TRBV25-1,NA,NA,TGTGCCAGCAGGGAAAACAGCGTTTATCACGAAAAACTGTTTTTT,CASRENSVYHEKLFF
TRBJ1-5,TRBV7-2,many,NA,TGTGCCAGCAGCTCGGAACTATATCAGCCCCAGCATTTT,CASSSELYQPQHF
TRBJ2-4,TRBV7-2,many,TRBD1,TGTGCCAGCAGCTTAGTGGCAGGGGGCGGGCAGAAAAACATTCAGTACTTC,CASSLVAGGGQKNIQYF
TRBJ2-7,TRBV3-1,few,TRBD1,TGTGCCAGCAGCCGACCCCCGGGACAGGGGGTGAACGAGCAGTACTTC,CASSRPPGQGVNEQYF
TRBJ1-1,TRBV29-1,NA,NA,TGCAGCGTTGAAGCGGGAAATGGAGCTTTCTTT,CSVEAGNGAFF
TRBJ1-6,TRBV5-1,NA,NA,TGCGCCAGCAGCTTGAGTACACTTAATTCACCCCTCCACTTT,CASSLSTLNSPLHF
TRBJ2-5,TRBV11-2,many,NA,TGTGCCAGCAGCTTAGGGTCGGGGCTAGAGACCCAGTACTTC,CASSLGSGLETQYF
TRBJ2-5,TRBV13,NA,NA,TGTGCCAGCAGCTCGCGGGAAGGGCGCCAAGAGACCCAGTACTTC,CASSSREGRQETQYF
TRBJ2-1,TRBV30,NA,TRBD2,TGTGCCTGGAGTGTCGGGACTAGCGGGGTCAATGAGCAGTTCTTC,CAWSVGTSGVNEQFF
TRBJ1-1,TRBV29-1,few,NA,TGCAGCGTTGCGGGGGCCGTAAGCACTGAAGCTTTCTTT,CSVAGAVSTEAFF
TRBJ1-1,TRBV7-2,few,NA,TGTGCCAGCAGCCTCTTGGATGAAGCTTTCTTT,CASSLLDEAFF
TRBJ2-3,TRBV6-1,many,TRBD1,TGCGCTACCAAGGGGGCCCTCGGCACAGATACGCAGTATTTT,CATKGALGTDTQYF
TRBJ2-2,TRBV28,many,TRBD1,TGTGCCAGTACAGGGGACACCGGGGAGCTGTTTTTT,CASTGDTGELFF
TRBJ1-5,TRBV18,many,NA,TGTGCCAGCTCACCACCAGGGACGGAGAATCAGCCCCAGCATTTT,CASSPPGTENQPQHF
TRBJ2-1,TRBV24-1,few,TRBD2,TGTGCCACCAGTGACTTAGCGGGAGGTTTGCATGAGCAGTTCTTC,CATSDLAGGLHEQFF
TRBJ2-5,TRBV28,many,TRBD2,TGTGCCAGCAGTTTCCAGAAACCCGGCCCGATCGGGAGGGATTGGGAGACCCAGTACTTC,CASSFQKPGPIGRDWETQYF
TRBJ1-2,TRBV30,many,NA,TGTGCCTGGCGTCACACCTACTATGGCTACACCTTC,CAWRHTYYGYTF
TRBJ1-1,TRBV14,NA,TRBD1,TGTGCCAGCAAGACAGGGGGCAATCCTGAAGCTTTCTTT,CASKTGGNPEAFF
TRBJ1-1,TRBV3-1,NA,TRBD1,TGTGCCAGCAGCCAACACAGGGGAGGGACTGAAGCTTTCTTT,CASSQHRGGTEAFF
TRBJ1-3,TRBV6-1,few,NA,TGTGCCAGCATGCCCGAGGGGGGAGCGGGAAACACCATATATTTT,CASMPEGGAGNTIYF
TRBJ2-2,TRBV7-6,few,TRBD1,TGTGCCAGCAGCTTGGGACAGGGAGGTATCGGGGAGCTGTTTTTT,CASSLGQGGIGELFF
TRBJ2-3,TRBV4-3,few,TRBD2,TGCGCCAGCAGCCAAGACGGAGGACTAGCGGGAGGGCCTACAGATACGCAGTATTTT,CASSQDGGLAGGPTDTQYF